This T cell receptor beta chain was identified during a study of Ad26.COV2.S vaccination and SARS-CoV-2 variants. Regarding the study as a whole: Overall T cell responses may have been underestimated by the analyses of TCR breadth and depth. Substantial response breadth was reportedly seen for spike-specific CD8+ and CD4+ T cells after vaccination. For non-spike TCRs, breadth in vaccine recipients resembled that in placebo recipients. Vaccinees displayed broader spike-specific TCR repertoires than placebo recipients.

Comment on this clone: What it recognizes is unknown.

TCRdb's table, derived via immunoSEQ multiplex PCR, lists solely in-frame clones and lacks some. This table has about 180,000 clones, 87% appearing once. Material: peripheral blood, obtained after recovery from COVID-19. This sequence was found in a human donor who had recovered from COVID-19.

The CDR3 coding sequence is TGTGCCAGCAGCCGATTGGGGGCGAACACTGAAGCTTTCTTT. Translated: CASSRLGANTEAFF. The chain uses TRBV7-3 and TRBJ1-1; possible D gene TRBD1, 6 bases. This CDR3 region has 14 residues. CDR1 and CDR2 (germline): SGHTA, FQGTGA. Trimming took 5 bases from V and 1 from J, leaving 11 bases between them.